The 9 T cell receptor beta chains below come from one sample, sequenced in a study of CD8+CD57+ T cells in acquired aplastic anemia (dated by TCRdb to the late 2010s). Sequenced on an Illumina HiSeq 2000. Genomic DNA was used as template for profiling of TCR beta VDJ combinations and CDR3 sequences. TCRdb took the public reads, trimmed them with fastp at Q25, ran MiXCR for clone calling and kept in-frame beta chains. Rows merge per CDR3 protein into single entries with the most common DNA and genes. This sample is represented by about 190,000 distinct CDR3 sequences; roughly 56% of them were singletons. Jointly, the top ten make up about 16% of the sample. What was sequenced was sorted CD4+, CD8+, or CD8+CD57+ T cells (not recorded which) from PBMCs. Source of these receptors: a human donor in good health, serving as a control.

The rearrangement joins TRBV11-2 to TRBJ2-3, with 8 bases identical to TRBD2. The V gene's germline CDR1 is SGHAT and CDR2 FQNNGV. There are 14 residues in the CDR3. Unmatched junction bases numbered 4, after V lost 1 base and J lost 7 bases. CDR3 sequence (DNA): TGTGCCAGCAGCTTAGTTGCGGGGGGACATACGCAGTATTTT. It codes for CASSLVAGGHTQYF.

The J gene is TRBJ2-5, the V gene TRBV29-1, with D possibly being TRBD1 or TRBD2 (6 bases each). CDR3 size: 17 residues. V lost 5 bases, J lost 4 bases, and 26 bases lay in between. The germline gives CDR1 SQVTM, CDR2 ANQGSEA. CDR3 coding DNA: TGCAGCGTTCGCGCCAGCAGCTTTTGGGGGGCAGGAGAGACCCAGTACTTC. Translating gives CSVRASSFWGAGETQYF.

The chain recombines TRBV7-3 with TRBJ2-5; 8 bases align to TRBD2. The CDR3 consists of 14 residues. The germline V gene has CDR1 SGHTA and CDR2 FQGTGA. V was pared by 6 bases and J by 1 base, with 4 bases of the junction left unmatched. The CDR3 region is CASSPGGGQETQYF. The DNA of the CDR3 is TGTGCCAGCAGTCCCGGGGGGGGCCAAGAGACCCAGTACTTC.

The V and J genes are TRBV2 and TRBJ1-2, with TRBD1 identical over 9 bases. CDR1 and CDR2 from the germline V gene are SNHLY and FYNNEI. The CDR3 is 14 residues long. J was trimmed by 2 bases and V by 3 bases; bases with no gene match: 1. The CDR3 here is CASSDTGGNYGYTF. The DNA of the CDR3 is TGTGCCAGCAGTGACACAGGGGGCAACTATGGCTACACCTTC.

The CDR3 DNA reads TGTGCCAGTAGTATAGACGGCTATGGCTACACCTTC. Encoded protein: CASSIDGYGYTF. V usage is TRBV19 and J usage is TRBJ1-2, with no clear D. Germline assignment: CDR1 LNHDA and CDR2 SQIVND (reference sequence). This CDR3 spans 12 amino acids. Trimming left V 0 bases short and J 4 bases short, with 3 bases between.

This clonotype was seen ten or more times. This chain uses TRBV24-1 with TRBJ2-2; D is uncertain. V was pared by 2 bases and J by 9 bases, with 12 bases between. This CDR3 has 14 residues. In germline, CDR1 is KGHDR, CDR2 SFDVKD. CDR3 nucleotide sequence: TGTGCCACCAGTGATTCCACAAAGAACCGGGAGCTGTTTTTT. This gives the protein CATSDSTKNRELFF.

At least ten counts were recorded for this clonotype. The chain carries TRBV24-1 and TRBJ2-2, with TRBD2 matching over 13 bases. Germline CDR1 KGHDR, CDR2 SFDVKD. V trimming: 3 bases; J trimming: 0 bases; junction bases outside the gene matches: 21. The CDR3 sequence is 24 residues long. The CDR3 loop is CATSDLRTIIPGLAGASNTGELFF. The CDR3 nucleotides read TGTGCCACCAGTGATCTACGGACTATTATCCCTGGACTAGCGGGGGCCTCGAACACCGGGGAGCTGTTTTTT.

This chain links TRBV20-1 with TRBJ2-3; a possible D gene is TRBD2 (6 bases). The CDR3 consists of 14 residues. Trimming stripped 6 bases from V and 3 bases from J, with 16 bases between. The V gene's germline CDR1 is DFQATT and CDR2 SNEGSKA (reference sequence). DNA for the CDR3: TGCAGTGCCTTTAGCGGTGGGGCTACAGATACGCAGTATTTT. Encoded protein: CSAFSGGATDTQYF.

This clonotype was detected many times. J is TRBJ1-1 and V is TRBV7-9; D uncertain. V was cut by 5 bases and J by 1 base, with 11 bases left in between. This CDR3 is 14 amino acids long. Per the germline V gene, CDR1 is SEHNR and CDR2 is FQNEAQ (reference sequence). The CDR3 loop is CASSPGMGNTEAFF. As DNA, the CDR3 is TGTGCCAGCAGCCCGGGAATGGGGAACACTGAAGCTTTCTTT.